The rows below give T cell receptor beta chains drawn from one sample of a study of Ad26.COV2.S vaccination and SARS-CoV-2 variants. Clones were sequenced by immunoSEQ multiplex PCR, and TCRdb holds only the in-frame ones, with some missing. The table includes about 400,000 clones, around 91% detected once. Here the sequenced sample was peripheral blood, taken in a trial of Ad26.COV2.S vaccine versus placebo. The receptor set was obtained from a person between 18 and 65 years old who received the Ad26.COV2.S COVID-19 vaccine or a placebo. Both conserved end residues are part of each CDR3. The order of the fields is V gene, J gene, D gene, clone size, CDR3 DNA, CDR3 protein. A D gene is named only where the DNA matches it firmly. Clone size, where shown, is once, few, many, or a class for clones that have expanded.

V gene: TRBV18
J gene: TRBJ2-1
D gene: TRBD2
clone size: NA
CDR3 DNA: TGTGCCAGCTCACCCGGACTAGCGGGAGGGCCGTTAGATGAGCAGTTCTTC
CDR3 protein: CASSPGLAGGPLDEQFF

V gene: TRBV21-1
J gene: TRBJ2-1
D gene: NA
clone size: NA
CDR3 DNA: TGTGCCAGCAGCAAACAGGGGCGACCCGGGTGGGAGGCCCCCGCCTCCTACAATGAGCAGTTCTTC
CDR3 protein: CASSKQGRPGWEAPASYNEQFF

V gene: TRBV19
J gene: TRBJ2-5
D gene: TRBD2
clone size: NA
CDR3 DNA: TGTGCCAGTTCCCTAGCGGGAGGCCCCGAGACCCAGTACTTC
CDR3 protein: CASSLAGGPETQYF

V gene: TRBV5-1
J gene: TRBJ2-7
D gene: TRBD2
clone size: NA
CDR3 DNA: TGCGCCAGCAGCTTGGGCGGGAGGGCGGCCTACGAGCAGTACTTC
CDR3 protein: CASSLGGRAAYEQYF

V gene: TRBV15
J gene: TRBJ2-7
D gene: TRBD2
clone size: NA
CDR3 DNA: TGTGCCACCAGCAGAGGAACTCGTCCTAGCGGTACCCTACCCCCCTACGAGCAGTACTTC
CDR3 protein: CATSRGTRPSGTLPPYEQYF

V gene: TRBV18
J gene: TRBJ1-1
D gene: NA
clone size: NA
CDR3 DNA: TGTGCCAGCTCACCAATGGCGCGGAACACTGAAGCTTTCTTT
CDR3 protein: CASSPMARNTEAFF

V gene: TRBV25-1
J gene: TRBJ1-6
D gene: NA
clone size: NA
CDR3 DNA: TGTGCCAGCAGTGAATCCGGGGTGAGGAATTCACCCCTCCACTTT
CDR3 protein: CASSESGVRNSPLHF

V gene: TRBV5-1
J gene: TRBJ2-5
D gene: TRBD2
clone size: NA
CDR3 DNA: TGCGCCAGCAGCGTAACTGGACTAGCGGAGACCCAGTACTTC
CDR3 protein: CASSVTGLAETQYF

V gene: TRBV7-3
J gene: TRBJ1-4
D gene: NA
clone size: NA
CDR3 DNA: TGTGCCAGCAGCCCGGGACCTCTCGAAAAACTGTTTTTT
CDR3 protein: CASSPGPLEKLFF

V gene: TRBV7-2
J gene: TRBJ1-5
D gene: TRBD1
clone size: NA
CDR3 DNA: TGTGCCAGCAGCCTCAGGGGGCTCCAGCCCCAGCATTTT
CDR3 protein: CASSLRGLQPQHF

V gene: TRBV7-9
J gene: TRBJ1-5
D gene: NA
clone size: once
CDR3 DNA: TGTGCCAGCAGCTTAGGCGGTCAGCCCCAGCATTTT
CDR3 protein: CASSLGGQPQHF

V gene: TRBV12-3/TRBV12-4
J gene: TRBJ1-2
D gene: TRBD1
clone size: once
CDR3 DNA: TGTGCCAGCAGTAGACAGGGGGCGCATGGCTACACCTTC
CDR3 protein: CASSRQGAHGYTF

V gene: TRBV2
J gene: TRBJ1-1
D gene: NA
clone size: NA
CDR3 DNA: TGTGCCAGCAGAATTCTTGGGAGGGGGAACACTGAAGCTTTCTTT
CDR3 protein: CASRILGRGNTEAFF

V gene: TRBV5-6
J gene: TRBJ1-1
D gene: NA
clone size: NA
CDR3 DNA: TGTGCCAGCAGCTTGCAGGGGCCTCTAGCTGAAGCTTTCTTT
CDR3 protein: CASSLQGPLAEAFF

V gene: TRBV5-1
J gene: TRBJ1-4
D gene: NA
clone size: NA
CDR3 DNA: TGCGCCAGCAGCTTGGCTCCGCCTAATGAAAAACTGTTTTTT
CDR3 protein: CASSLAPPNEKLFF

V gene: TRBV30
J gene: TRBJ1-5
D gene: NA
clone size: NA
CDR3 DNA: TGTGCCTGGAACTCGGGGGTTGGAAATCAGCCCCAGCATTTT
CDR3 protein: CAWNSGVGNQPQHF

V gene: TRBV19
J gene: TRBJ2-5
D gene: TRBD2
clone size: NA
CDR3 DNA: TGTGCCACCAGCGGGAGGGCCTATTTTGAGACCCAGTACTTC
CDR3 protein: CATSGRAYFETQYF